This TCR beta chain was captured in a study of response to subunit inactivated influenza vaccine. Germline CDR1 is MNHEY and CDR2 is SVGEGT. With V trimmed by 6 bases and J by 3 bases, 10 bases remained unmatched. This CDR3 comprises 15 residues. General study points: Few new T cells, the authors suggested, are recruited by each seasonal influenza vaccination.

MiXCR, applied by TCRdb to the RT-PCR reads, yields one record per CDR3 protein. Among more than 700,000 distinct CDR3 sequences listed, 21% were seen once. This clonotype has a handful of counts. Antigen unknown. V usage is TRBV6-2 or TRBV6-3 and J usage is TRBJ2-7, with TRBD2 matching over 8 bases. Sequenced here: PBMCs from blood, sampled about 5 days after vaccination. This TCR was recovered from a man aged 50 or older who received an inactivated influenza vaccine. Here the CDR3 DNA reads TGTGCCAGCAGGGGACCGGGGGGGCCGCACTACGAGCAGTACTTC. As protein: CASRGPGGPHYEQYF.